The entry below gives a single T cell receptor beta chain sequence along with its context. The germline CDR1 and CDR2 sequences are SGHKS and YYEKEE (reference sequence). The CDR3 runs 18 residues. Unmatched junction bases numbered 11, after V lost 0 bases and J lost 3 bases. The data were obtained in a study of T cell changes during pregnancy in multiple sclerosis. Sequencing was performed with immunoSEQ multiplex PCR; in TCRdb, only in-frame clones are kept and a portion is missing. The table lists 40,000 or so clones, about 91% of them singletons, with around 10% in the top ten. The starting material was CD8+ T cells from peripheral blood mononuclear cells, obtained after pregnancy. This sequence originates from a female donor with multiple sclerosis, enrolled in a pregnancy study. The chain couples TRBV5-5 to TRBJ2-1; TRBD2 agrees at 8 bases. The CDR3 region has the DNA TGTGCCAGCAGCTTGGAGTGGGCGCGGGGGGCCGTCTACAATGAGCAGTTCTTC. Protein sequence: CASSLEWARGAVYNEQFF.